This T cell receptor beta chain was retrieved from a study of shared T cell receptors in the human thymus. This clone was counted once. TCRdb's table, derived via immunoSEQ multiplex PCR, lists solely in-frame clones and lacks some. The repertoire holds under 450,000 clones, with approximately 95% as singletons. Material for sequencing was thymocytes. The clonotype was recovered from a human donor.

For the CDR3, the DNA is TGTGCCAGCAGCGTAGATCCGGGAACTTACAATGAGCAGTTCTTC. This sequence encodes CASSVDPGTYNEQFF. The V gene is TRBV9, the J gene TRBJ2-1; maybe TRBD2 (5 bases). The CDR3 spans 15 residues. V was trimmed by 0 bases and J by 4 bases, leaving 11 bases between them. Germline V lookup: CDR1 SGDLS, CDR2 YYNGEE.